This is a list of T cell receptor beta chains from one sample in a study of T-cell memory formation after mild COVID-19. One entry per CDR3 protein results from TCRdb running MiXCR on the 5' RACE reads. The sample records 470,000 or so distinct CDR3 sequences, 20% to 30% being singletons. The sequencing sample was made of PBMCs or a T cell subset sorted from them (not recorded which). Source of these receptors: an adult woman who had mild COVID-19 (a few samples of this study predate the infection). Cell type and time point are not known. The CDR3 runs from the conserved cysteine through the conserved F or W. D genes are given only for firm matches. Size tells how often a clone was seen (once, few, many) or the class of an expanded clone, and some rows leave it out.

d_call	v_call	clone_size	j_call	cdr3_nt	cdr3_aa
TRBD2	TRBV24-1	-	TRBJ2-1	TGTGCCACCAGTGGGACTAGCGGGAGACAAAATGAGCAGTTCTTC	CATSGTSGRQNEQFF
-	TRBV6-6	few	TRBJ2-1	TGTGCCAGCAGTTCCCCGGACGGGGACGGCTATGAGCAGTTCTTC	CASSSPDGDGYEQFF
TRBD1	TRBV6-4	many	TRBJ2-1	TGTGCCAGCAGTGACTCAGGGGGCAGGAATGAGCAGTTCTTC	CASSDSGGRNEQFF
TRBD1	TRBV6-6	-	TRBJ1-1	TGTGCCAGCAGTCCAGGGGGAGGCTCGGTCACTGAAGCTTTCTTT	CASSPGGGSVTEAFF
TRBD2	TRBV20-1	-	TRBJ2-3	TGCAGTGCTAGGGAACTACTAGCGGGGGTCACAGATACGCAGTATTTT	CSARELLAGVTDTQYF
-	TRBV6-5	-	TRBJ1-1	TGTGCCAGCAGTCGGTGGCCTGAAGCTTTCTTT	CASSRWPEAFF
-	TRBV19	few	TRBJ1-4	TGTGCCAGTAGTATCGTGAGAGGGGAAAAACTGTTTTTT	CASSIVRGEKLFF
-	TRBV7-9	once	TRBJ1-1	TGTGCCAGCAGCTTAGATATTAGGAATGGGGCTTTCTTT	CASSLDIRNGAFF
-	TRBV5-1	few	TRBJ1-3	TGCGCCAGCAGCTTCGGGATAGACTCTGGAAACACCATATATTTT	CASSFGIDSGNTIYF
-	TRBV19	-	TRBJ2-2	TGTGCCAGTAGTATTTGGACTTCAAACACCGGGGAGCTGTTTTTT	CASSIWTSNTGELFF
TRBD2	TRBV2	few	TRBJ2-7	TGTGCCAGCAGGACCCCACTAGCGGGGGTTACCTACGAGCAGTACTTC	CASRTPLAGVTYEQYF
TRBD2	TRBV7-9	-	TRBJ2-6	TGTGCCAGCAGCCCCGGACTAGCGGGCGAATATTTCTCTGGGGCCAACGTCCTGACTTTC	CASSPGLAGEYFSGANVLTF
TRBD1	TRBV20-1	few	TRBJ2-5	TGCAGTGCTAGAAGGGGGCACCAAGAGACCCAGTACTTC	CSARRGHQETQYF
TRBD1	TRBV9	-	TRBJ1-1	TGTGCCAGCAGCATTTCGCGACAGGGGGGCACTGAAGCTTTCTTT	CASSISRQGGTEAFF
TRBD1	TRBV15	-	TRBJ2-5	TGTGCCACCAGCAGACAATACCAAGTACAGGGGATTCGTGAGACCCAGTACTTC	CATSRQYQVQGIRETQYF
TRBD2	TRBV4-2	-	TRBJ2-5	TGTGCCAGCAGCCATCTGGGGGGGCAAGAGACCCAGTACTTC	CASSHLGGQETQYF
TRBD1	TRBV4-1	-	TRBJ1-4	TGCGCCAGCAGTTTGGAACAGGGGGCAACTAATGAAAAACTGTTTTTT	CASSLEQGATNEKLFF
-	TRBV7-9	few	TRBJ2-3	TGTGCCAGCAGCTTAAGCAGCGAGGTCACAGATACGCAGTATTTT	CASSLSSEVTDTQYF
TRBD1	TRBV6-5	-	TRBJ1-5	TGTGCCAGCAGGAAGGACAGGCGTAATCAGCCCCAGCATTTT	CASRKDRRNQPQHF
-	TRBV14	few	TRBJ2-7	TGTGCCAGCAGCCCGGACATTTCCTACGAGCAGTACTTC	CASSPDISYEQYF
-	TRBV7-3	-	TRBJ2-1	TGTGCCAGCAGCGTGAAACAGGTTCGACCCCCCTCCTACAATGAGCAGTTCTTC	CASSVKQVRPPSYNEQFF
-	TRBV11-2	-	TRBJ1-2	TGTGCCAGCAGCTTAACCACTGTCGGCTACACCTTC	CASSLTTVGYTF
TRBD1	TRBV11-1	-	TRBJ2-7	TGTGCCAGCAGCTTAAGATGGACAGGGGTTTACGAGCAGTACTTC	CASSLRWTGVYEQYF
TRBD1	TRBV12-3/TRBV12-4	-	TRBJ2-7	TGTGCCAGCAGTTTTTGGGACAGGGTCTACTACGAGCAGTACTTC	CASSFWDRVYYEQYF
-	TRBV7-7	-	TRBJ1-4	TGTGCCAGCAGCGCGACAGCATTGAAGGGAGAAAAACTGTTTTTT	CASSATALKGEKLFF
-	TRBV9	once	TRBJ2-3	TGTGCCAGCACCGGAGGGAACCAGGATACGCAGTATTTT	CASTGGNQDTQYF
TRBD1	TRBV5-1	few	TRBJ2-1	TGCGCCAGCAGCTTGGAGGCAGGGGGCATGAATGAGCAGTTCTTC	CASSLEAGGMNEQFF
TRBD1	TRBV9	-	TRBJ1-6	TGTGCCAGCAGCCCCCGATCCGGTGGACAGGGTGGCAATTCACCCCTCCACTTT	CASSPRSGGQGGNSPLHF
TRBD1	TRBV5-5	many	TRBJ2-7	TGTGCCAGCAGCTTGGCCGGGACAGGGTTTTACGAGCAGTACTTC	CASSLAGTGFYEQYF
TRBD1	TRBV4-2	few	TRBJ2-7	TGTGCCAGCAGCCAAGAGGACAGGGGGTTTTACGAGCAGTACTTC	CASSQEDRGFYEQYF
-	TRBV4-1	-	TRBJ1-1	TGCGCCAGCAGCCTCAGGGATAGGTACACTGAAGCTTTCTTT	CASSLRDRYTEAFF
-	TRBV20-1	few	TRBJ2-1	TGCAGTGCCCCACACAATGAGCAGTTCTTC	CSAPHNEQFF
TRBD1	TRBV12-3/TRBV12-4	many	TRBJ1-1	TGCGCCAGCAGCAGGGACAGGGCGAACACTGAAGCTTTCTTT	CASSRDRANTEAFF
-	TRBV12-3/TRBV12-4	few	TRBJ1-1	TGTGCCAGCAGTTTAGCAGGGGACGCTGAAGCTTTCTTT	CASSLAGDAEAFF
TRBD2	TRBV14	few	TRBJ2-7	TGTGCCAGCAGCTCGCGGGGGGGCGAAATCGAGCAGTACTTC	CASSSRGGEIEQYF
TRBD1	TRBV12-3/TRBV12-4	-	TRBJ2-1	TGTGCCAGCAGCCGGACAGGGGGTGGAAATGAGCAGTTCTTC	CASSRTGGGNEQFF
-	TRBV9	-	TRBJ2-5	TGTGCCAGCAGCGATTCCGGGCTCGGGGAGACCCAGTACTTC	CASSDSGLGETQYF
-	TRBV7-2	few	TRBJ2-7	TGTGCCAGCAGCTTACAGTTAAGCTCCTACGAGCAGTACTTC	CASSLQLSSYEQYF
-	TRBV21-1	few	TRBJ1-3	TGTGCCAGCCCCCGAGACAGAGGCTCGTACTCTGGAAACACCATATATTTT	CASPRDRGSYSGNTIYF
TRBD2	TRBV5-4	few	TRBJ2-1	TGTGCCAGCAGCTTATCCTCTAGCGGGGTGAGTTACAATGAGCAGTTCTTC	CASSLSSSGVSYNEQFF
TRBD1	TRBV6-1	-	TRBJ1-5	TGTGCCAGCAGTGGGACAGGGTCCGGGTATAGCAATCAGACCCAGCATTTT	CASSGTGSGYSNQTQHF
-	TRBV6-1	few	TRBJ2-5	TGTGCCAGCAGTGAATCTAGGGGGAGGGAGGAGACCCAGTACTTC	CASSESRGREETQYF
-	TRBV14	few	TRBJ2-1	TGTGCCAGCAGCCGTGGTATCCTTCGAAGCTCCTACAATGAGCAGTTCTTC	CASSRGILRSSYNEQFF
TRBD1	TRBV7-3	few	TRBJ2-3	TGTGCCAGCAGCCTACAGGGGGCAGGGGCAGATACGCAGTATTTT	CASSLQGAGADTQYF
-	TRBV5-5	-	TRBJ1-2	TGTGCCAGCAGCTTGGGGCCCGTTGGGACACCCATGGATGGCTACACCTTC	CASSLGPVGTPMDGYTF
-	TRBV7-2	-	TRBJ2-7	TGTGCCAGCAGCTTTGCAGGTTTACAATCCTACGAGCAGTACTTC	CASSFAGLQSYEQYF
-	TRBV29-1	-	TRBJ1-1	TGCAGCGTTGGTAAGGGCATTAGGAACACTGAAGCTTTCTTT	CSVGKGIRNTEAFF
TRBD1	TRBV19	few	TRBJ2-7	TGTGCCAGTAGTTGGGACAGGGGGCTAAATTACGAGCAGTACTTC	CASSWDRGLNYEQYF
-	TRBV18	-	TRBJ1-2	TGTGCCAGCTCACCCGAAGGGACAAACTATGGCTACACCTTC	CASSPEGTNYGYTF
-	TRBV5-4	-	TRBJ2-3	TGTGCCAGCAGCTTGGAAGTGGTCGCAGATACGCAGTATTTT	CASSLEVVADTQYF
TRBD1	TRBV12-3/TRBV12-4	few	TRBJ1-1	TGTGCCAGCAGTTTTAGAGGACAGGGGGCTCCCATGGGCACTGAAGCTTTCTTT	CASSFRGQGAPMGTEAFF
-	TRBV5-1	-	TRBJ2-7	TGCGCCAGCAGGAGCGGTTCGGAGCAGTACTTC	CASRSGSEQYF
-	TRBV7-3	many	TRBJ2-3	TGTGCCAGCAGCTTATCTCTTGGAGGAGGGGATACGCAGTATTTT	CASSLSLGGGDTQYF
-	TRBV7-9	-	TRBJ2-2	TGTGCCAGCAGCTTAGGAGCGTGGATGGCCGGGGAGCTGTTTTTT	CASSLGAWMAGELFF
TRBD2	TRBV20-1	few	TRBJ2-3	TGCAGTGCCTACTCGGGACTAGTAACAGATACGCAGTATTTT	CSAYSGLVTDTQYF